This T cell receptor beta chain comes out of a study of blood T cell repertoires in COVID-19. Whole-study context: Samples of COVID-19 (acute and convalescent) were obtained from the United States, Italy and Spain. PBMCs, B-cell-depleted T cells, or T cells were the source of the cDNA or gDNA that made up the material.

In the authors' methods: Amplification of reference gene primers provided the estimated nucleated cell counts. This table comes from immunoSEQ multiplex PCR, and its TCRdb copy is limited to in-frame clones, with some not included. That table is the source of V, J and clone size, and D and trimming were worked out from the DNA. The data contain about 260,000 clones, 75% to 90% of them seen just once; the ten biggest clones take up about 10%. V was clipped by 5 bases and J by 3 bases; unmatched bases: 10. The CDR3 loop spans 15 amino acids. Germline values: CDR1 SGHTA, CDR2 FQGTGA. Enrolment of Seattle patients took place during active infection, and they were followed longitudinally.

The chain joins TRBV7-3 to TRBJ2-7; 7 nucleotides line up with TRBD2. The origin of this receptor is a woman aged 70 to 79 with COVID-19, enrolled during active disease. The sequencing input was peripheral blood. CDR3 in amino acids: CASSKGGTGNYEQYF. The CDR3 bases are TGTGCCAGCAGCAAGGGAGGGACGGGCAACTACGAGCAGTACTTC.